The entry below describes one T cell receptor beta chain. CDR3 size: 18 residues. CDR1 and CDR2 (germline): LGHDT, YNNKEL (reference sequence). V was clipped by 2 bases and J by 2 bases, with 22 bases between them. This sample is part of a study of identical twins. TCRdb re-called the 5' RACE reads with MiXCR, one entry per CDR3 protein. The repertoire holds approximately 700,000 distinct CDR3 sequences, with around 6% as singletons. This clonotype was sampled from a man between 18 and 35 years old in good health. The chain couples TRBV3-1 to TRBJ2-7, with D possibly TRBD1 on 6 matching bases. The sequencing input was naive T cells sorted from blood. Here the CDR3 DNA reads TGTGCCAGCAGCCAAAGATCGGGGCGGACAGCTAACCCCTACGAGCAGTACTTC. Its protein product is CASSQRSGRTANPYEQYF.